These 22 T cell receptor beta chains share one sample of origin, sequenced in a study of blood T cell repertoires in COVID-19. Sequencing used immunoSEQ multiplex PCR; TCRdb keeps in-frame clones, though not all of them. The table lists under 300,000 clones, about nine tenths of them singletons. Sequencing was done on a sample of peripheral blood. All receptors derive from a man aged 60 to 75 with acute or convalescent COVID-19.

This chain links TRBV20-1 with TRBJ2-3; D is unresolved. Germline CDR1 reads DFQATT; CDR2 reads SNEGSKA (reference sequence). With 5 bases removed from V and 6 bases from J, the gap between germline ends came to 9 bases. This CDR3 has 11 amino acids. CDR3 nucleotides: TGCAGTGCTTTGATTGAGGATACGCAGTATTTT. Its protein is CSALIEDTQYF.

The rearrangement links TRBV27 to TRBJ1-4, with TRBD1 matching over 8 bases. This CDR3 has 14 amino acids. J was trimmed by 5 bases and V by 5 bases; bases with no gene match: 4. Germline CDR1 MNHEY, CDR2 SMNVEV (reference sequence). The CDR3 region is CASSTGGGNEKLFF. The CDR3 bases are TGTGCCAGCAGTACAGGGGGGGGAAATGAAAAACTGTTTTTT. Based on the CDR3 plus reference TRBV27 and TRBJ1-4, the full variable domain is EAQVTQNPRYLITVTGKKLTVTCSQNMNHEYMSWYRQDPGLGLRQIYYSMNVEVTDKGDVPEGYKVSRKEKRNFPLILESPSPNQTSLYFCASSTGGGNEKLFFGSGTQLSVL.

The chain carries TRBV28 and TRBJ2-1, with no clear D. CDR3 length: 12 amino acids. V was cut by 3 bases and J by 4 bases, with 4 bases left in between. Per the germline V gene, CDR1 is MDHEN and CDR2 is SYDVKM. The CDR3 loop is CASSFVYNEQFF. The CDR3 nucleotides read TGTGCCAGCAGTTTCGTTTACAATGAGCAGTTCTTC.

CDR3: CASSFGRRLGGYTF. Written as DNA, the CDR3 is TGTGCCAGCAGTTTTGGACGGAGGTTGGGAGGCTACACCTTC. The chain recombines TRBV27 with TRBJ1-2; D call uncertain. Germline V lookup: CDR1 MNHEY, CDR2 SMNVEV (reference sequence). CDR3 length: 14 residues. V lost 3 bases, J lost 8 bases, and 16 bases lay in between.

The J gene is TRBJ1-1, the V gene TRBV4-2, with D unclear. V was cut by 1 base and J by 7 bases, with 10 bases left in between. Germline V gene lookup returns CDR1 LGHNA and CDR2 YNFKEQ. The CDR3 runs 13 residues. CDR3 coding DNA: TGTGCCAGCAGCCAAGGGCCGGGATTTGAAGCTTTCTTT. It translates to CASSQGPGFEAFF.

The chain joins TRBV18 to TRBJ1-4; 7 nucleotides line up with TRBD1. The germline V gene encodes CDR1 KGHSH and CDR2 LQKENI. The CDR3 has 16 amino acids. Trimming removed 3 bases from V and 2 bases from J; junction bases left unmatched: 6. The CDR3 nucleotides read TGTGCCAGCTCACCTAGAATGGGACAGACTAATGAAAAACTGTTTTTT. Residues: CASSPRMGQTNEKLFF. Full variable domain (rest looked up from reference TRBV18 and TRBJ1-4): NAGVMQNPRHLVRRRGQEARLRCSPMKGHSHVYWYRQLPEEGLKFMVYLQKENIIDESGMPKERFSAEFPKEGPSILRIQQVVRGDSAAYFCASSPRMGQTNEKLFFGSGTQLSVL.

V usage is TRBV12-5 and J usage is TRBJ2-3; tentatively, D is TRBD1 (6 bases). V lost 4 bases to trimming and J lost 1 base, with 6 bases between them. Germline-derived CDR1 and CDR2 are LGHNT and FRNRAP. CDR3 length equals 13 residues. The CDR3 loop is CASGSGGTDTQYF. The CDR3 region has the DNA TGTGCTAGTGGTTCAGGGGGCACAGATACGCAGTATTTT.

This clone was seen more than once but under ten times. The chain is built from TRBV9 and TRBJ1-3; no reliable D call. Looked up from germline, CDR1 is SGDLS and CDR2 is YYNGEE. V lost 3 bases to trimming and J lost 4 bases, with 11 bases between them. This CDR3 is built from 14 residues. The CDR3 coding sequence is TGTGCCAGCAGCGCCGGACGGGAGGGAAACACCATATATTTT. It codes for CASSAGREGNTIYF.

The chain combines TRBV5-1 with TRBJ2-5; TRBD2 matches 9 bases. Germline V gives CDR1 SGHRS, CDR2 YFSETQ. V trimming: 4 bases; J trimming: 1 base; junction bases outside the gene matches: 2. CDR3 length: 14 amino acids. In nucleotides, the CDR3 is TGCGCCAGCAGCCAAGCGGGAGGCCAAGAGACCCAGTACTTC. Its protein is CASSQAGGQETQYF.

The chain recombines TRBV3-1 (or the pseudogene TRBV3-2) with TRBJ2-1; tentative D call: TRBD1 (7 bases). From germline, CDR1 is LGHDT and CDR2 YNNKEL (reference sequence). The CDR3 totals 16 residues. With 4 bases removed from V and 1 base from J, the gap between germline ends came to 14 bases. CDR3 sequence (DNA): TGTGCCAGCAGCCCGCGGACAGGAGGGTCCTACAATGAGCAGTTCTTC. Protein sequence: CASSPRTGGSYNEQFF.

A few counts support this clone. The rearrangement joins TRBV9 to TRBJ2-7, with D tentatively TRBD1 (6 bases). Germline V gives CDR1 SGDLS, CDR2 YYNGEE. The V gene lost 4 bases and the J gene lost 1 base, with 12 bases spanning the gap. There are 14 residues in the CDR3. The CDR3 sequence: CASSHRDNSYEQYF. CDR3 DNA sequence: TGTGCCAGCAGCCACCGGGACAATTCCTACGAGCAGTACTTC. The whole variable domain, remainder taken from reference TRBV9 and TRBJ2-7, is DSGVTQTPKHLITATGQRVTLRCSPRSGDLSVYWYQQSLDQGLQFLIQYYNGEERAKGNILERFSAQQFPDLHSELNLSSLELGDSALYFCASSHRDNSYEQYFGPGTRLTVT.

The CDR3 sequence: CASSQAADRIYNEQFF. The CDR3 DNA sequence: TGCGCCAGCAGCCAAGCGGCGGACAGGATCTACAATGAGCAGTTCTTC. This chain connects TRBV4-1 to TRBJ2-1, with 7 nucleotides matching TRBD1. The CDR3 totals 16 residues. Germline CDR1 reads MGHRA; CDR2 reads YSYEKL. J gave up 3 bases and V 1 base, and 6 bases lay outside the gene matches.

This chain connects TRBV27 to TRBJ1-2; no firm D call. Looked up from germline, CDR1 is MNHEY and CDR2 is SMNVEV (reference sequence). The CDR3 is made up of 13 amino acids. Trimming took 5 bases from V and 0 from J, leaving 7 bases between them. In DNA, the CDR3 is TGTGCCAGCAGTACCACAACTAACTATGGCTACACCTTC. It is translated as CASSTTTNYGYTF.

The V gene is TRBV30, the J gene TRBJ2-5; 7 positions match TRBD2. CDR1 GTSNPN and CDR2 SVGIG come from the germline V gene (reference sequence). CDR3 length equals 13 residues. After removal of 5 bases from V and 0 bases from J, the junction contained 3 bases not matched to a gene. DNA of the CDR3: TGTGCCTGGGGACTAGGCCACCAAGAGACCCAGTACTTC. Protein sequence: CAWGLGHQETQYF.

The CDR3 sequence: CASSVDLSGTSTYNEQFF. CDR3 nucleotides: TGTGCCAGCAGCGTCGACCTATCCGGGACTAGTACCTACAATGAGCAGTTCTTC. V usage is TRBV9 and J usage is TRBJ2-1; 8 bases match TRBD2. CDR1 is SGDLS and CDR2 is YYNGEE in the germline V gene. CDR3 size: 18 residues. Unmatched junction bases numbered 12, after V lost 2 bases and J lost 2 bases.

This sequence joins TRBV6-6 and TRBJ2-1, with 13 nucleotides matching TRBD2. With V trimmed by 5 bases and J by 3 bases, 16 bases remained unmatched. CDR1 and CDR2 (germline): MNHNY, SVGAGI (reference sequence). The CDR3 has 20 amino acids. CDR3 loop: CASSRPSGTSGIQNYNEQFF. In DNA form, the CDR3 reads TGTGCCAGCAGTCGGCCGTCCGGGACTAGCGGGATCCAGAACTACAATGAGCAGTTCTTC.

The J gene is TRBJ1-1, the V gene TRBV28; 9 nucleotides line up with TRBD1. CDR3 size: 14 residues. The J segment lost 8 bases and the V segment lost 6 bases, leaving 10 bases of the junction unmatched. CDR1 is MDHEN, CDR2 SYDVKM, per germline. CDR3 DNA sequence: TGTGCCAGCAGGTCACAGGGGGCTTGGCGAGAAGCTTTCTTT. Translating gives CASRSQGAWREAFF.

The chain has TRBV6-1 and TRBJ2-3; D gene ambiguous. Germline V gene data show CDR1 as MNHNS and CDR2 as SASEGT. V was clipped by 3 bases and J by 0 bases, with 13 bases between them. The CDR3 runs to 16 residues. CDR3 nucleotides: TGTGCCAGCAGTGAGAACCCTAGATTCAGCACAGATACGCAGTATTTT. Its protein product is CASSENPRFSTDTQYF.

V is TRBV19 and J is TRBJ2-7, with 7 bases lining up with TRBD1. V lost 5 bases to trimming and J lost 0 bases; unmatched junction nucleotides: 13. CDR1 is LNHDA and CDR2 is SQIVND in the germline V gene (reference sequence). CDR3 length equals 17 residues. CDR3 in DNA: TGTGCCAGTAGTTCCGACAGGGACCCCTTTAGCTCCTACGAGCAGTACTTC. Translation: CASSSDRDPFSSYEQYF.

This sequence joins TRBV20-1 and TRBJ1-2, with 8 positions matching TRBD1. J lost 8 bases, V lost 5 bases, and 4 bases had no gene match. This CDR3 has 11 amino acids. Germline V gene sequence: CDR1 DFQATT, CDR2 SNEGSKA (reference sequence). CDR3 sequence reads: CSAEDRAGYTF. The DNA of the CDR3 is TGCAGTGCTGAGGACAGGGCGGGCTACACCTTC.

V gene TRBV15 combines with J gene TRBJ2-7; 7 bases agree with TRBD1. The CDR3 sequence is 16 residues long. Germline V gives CDR1 LNHNV, CDR2 YYDKDF (reference sequence). Germline trimming cut 2 bases from V and 3 bases from J; bases unmatched to any gene: 10. CDR3: CATSRRNWDSFYEQYF. The CDR3 nucleotides read TGTGCCACCAGCAGACGGAATTGGGACAGTTTCTACGAGCAGTACTTC. Full variable domain (remainder filled in from reference TRBV15 and TRBJ2-7): DAMVIQNPRYQVTQFGKPVTLSCSQTLNHNVMYWYQQKSSQAPKLLFHYYDKDFNNEADTPDNFQSRRPNTSFCFLDIRSPGLGDTAMYLCATSRRNWDSFYEQYFGPGTRLTVT.

The genes are TRBV12-3 or TRBV12-4 and TRBJ1-2, with D maybe TRBD1 (5 bases). The CDR3 has 13 residues. The V end lost 6 bases, the J end lost 2 bases, and 10 bases lay between the germline ends. CDR3 nucleotide sequence: TGTGCCAGCAGCCGACAGATCAACTATGGCTACACCTTC. This translates into CASSRQINYGYTF.